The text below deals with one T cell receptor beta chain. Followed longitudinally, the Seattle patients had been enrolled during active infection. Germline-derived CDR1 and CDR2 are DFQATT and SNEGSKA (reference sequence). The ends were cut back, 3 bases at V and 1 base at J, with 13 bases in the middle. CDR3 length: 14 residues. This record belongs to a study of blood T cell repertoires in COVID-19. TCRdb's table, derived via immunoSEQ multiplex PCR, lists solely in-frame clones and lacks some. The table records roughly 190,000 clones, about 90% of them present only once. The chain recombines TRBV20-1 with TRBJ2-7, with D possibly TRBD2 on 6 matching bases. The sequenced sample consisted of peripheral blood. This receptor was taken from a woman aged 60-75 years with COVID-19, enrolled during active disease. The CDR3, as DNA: TGCAGTGCTAGTGGTGGGAGGTCTTCCTACGAGCAGTACTTC. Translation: CSASGGRSSYEQYF.